This entry features one TCR beta chain sequence. The source of the sample is a study of blood T cells in healthy people across ages. A minimum of 6.5 million PBMCs was isolated per sample. Using a J-beta primer mix together with a sample-barcoded 5' primer, a second PCR was run for roughly 6 to 11 cycles. Template switching added a 12-random-nucleotide identifier to every cDNA molecule. Each CDR3 protein gets one entry after TCRdb re-called the 5' RACE reads with MiXCR. The sample carries about 1.8 million distinct CDR3 sequences, about 49% recorded once. The TCR comes from a woman between 40 and 50 years old in good health. Sequenced input: blood.

The CDR3 nucleotides are TGTGCCAGCAGCGTTCCCGGGACAGGGGCCTACGAGCAGTACTTC. Protein: CASSVPGTGAYEQYF. This chain links TRBV28 with TRBJ2-7, with 10 nucleotides matching TRBD1. CDR1 and CDR2 from the germline V gene are MDHEN and SYDVKM. The CDR3 totals 15 residues. V dropped 6 bases and J dropped 2; count of bases not matched to a gene: 7.